This T cell receptor beta chain was recovered during a study of T cell responses to AZD1222 COVID-19 vaccine. The V gene end was trimmed by 9 bases and the J gene end by 1 base; junction bases not matched to a gene: 5. Germline CDR1 and CDR2: MGHRA and YSYEKL. This CDR3 has 16 amino acids. Only in-frame clones appear in the TCRdb table, and some are missing; sequencing was by immunoSEQ multiplex PCR. Counted here are some 140,000 clones, around four fifths occurring once; the ten biggest clones make up roughly 4%. As for this clone: What it binds is unknown.

Whole-study results and caveats: Repertoires were obtained only post-peak T cell response. Most donors were white British and more were female, and clonal diversity was possibly underestimated. Baseline antibody screening turned up just a handful of seropositive AZD1222 recipients.

This chain connects TRBV4-1 to TRBJ2-6; 11 positions agree with TRBD1. The sequenced sample was peripheral blood, obtained on day 0 of AZD1222 vaccination. This TCR was recovered from an adult in good health. The CDR3 nucleotides read TGCGCCAGTCGGGACAGGGGGTCGTCTGGGGCCAACGTCCTGACTTTC. This gives the protein CASRDRGSSGANVLTF.